Here is one T cell receptor beta chain with its context. What it binds is unknown. The junction and the germline gene differ at one end; a read error may be behind it. Germline V lookup: CDR1 SNHLY, CDR2 FYNNEI. The CDR3 is 16 residues long. These data belong to a study of cytomegalovirus exposure and HLA in healthy donors. The study ran its PCR with 60 Vbeta and 13 Jbeta primers. Method: immunoSEQ multiplex PCR; TCRdb's copy keeps in-frame clones and lacks some. Of roughly 90,000 clones in the sample, about 68% were seen once. The study, taken as a whole, reports: Per a later analysis, 18,000 or so TCR beta sequences showed association with HLA alleles at 0.05 false discovery rate. Reportedly, fewer N-insertions than the approximately 650-donor mean appeared in an Asian-associated ancestry cluster in a later analysis.

The chain combines TRBV2 with TRBJ1-2; possible D gene TRBD1, 6 bases. Sequencing used PBMCs. The TCR comes from a man aged 25-40 years in good health and CMV-seropositive. The CDR3, as DNA: TGTGCCAGCAGTCCTTATGGCACAGGGAAAGACTATGGCTACCCCTTC. Encoded protein: CASSPYGTGKDYGYPF.